This T cell receptor (beta chain) was found in a study of shared clonotypes between healthy human individuals. Clones were read by immunoSEQ multiplex PCR, and TCRdb kept only the in-frame ones, dropping some. The sample consists of a few million clones, more than 85% of them appearing once. Looked up from germline, CDR1 is SGHRS and CDR2 is YFSETQ. There are 16 residues in the CDR3. Trimming stripped 0 bases from V and 2 bases from J, with 12 bases between. There are a few counts of this clone. Sequencing was performed on naive CD4+ T cells from PBMCs. Regarding subset: CD45RA+ positively selected. The TCR comes from a man younger than 35 in good health. Some clones in this sample may be carry-over from other donors' samples. This rearrangement joins TRBV5-1 to TRBJ1-3, with D uncertain. Written as DNA, the CDR3 is TGCGCCAGCAGCTTGGCCCCACTAGGGACTGGAAACACCATATATTTT. It encodes CASSLAPLGTGNTIYF.